This entry lists 27 T cell receptor beta chains sequenced from one sample in a study of blood T cell repertoires in COVID-19. Using immunoSEQ multiplex PCR, the repertoire was profiled, and TCRdb retains in-frame clones only, with some absent. The data hold 150,000 to 200,000 clones, with less than 85% observed a single time. Material for sequencing was PBMCs or T cells enriched from blood (not recorded which). The source of these receptors is a woman aged 55-70 years with acute COVID-19.

This clone showed up many times. This rearrangement joins TRBV5-1 to TRBJ1-6, with 10 bases fitting TRBD1. The germline gives CDR1 SGHRS, CDR2 YFSETQ. With 0 bases clipped from V and 7 bases from J, the junction kept 4 bases outside the gene matches. The CDR3 consists of 16 residues. CDR3 amino acids: CASSLAGQGNNSPLHF. In DNA, the CDR3 is TGCGCCAGCAGCTTGGCGGGACAGGGGAACAATTCACCCCTCCACTTT.

The V call is TRBV12-3 or TRBV12-4, the J call TRBJ2-5, with 7 nucleotides matching TRBD1. The CDR3 extends over 12 amino acids. Trimming took 3 bases from V and 5 from J; bases not matched to a gene: 0. DNA for the CDR3: TGTGCCAGCAGTTTGGGACAGGAGACCCAGTACTTC. It codes for CASSLGQETQYF.

The V gene is TRBV6-4, the J gene TRBJ1-2, with a weak D call TRBD1 (6 bases). V dropped 0 bases and J dropped 7 bases, with 15 bases sitting between them. Germline lookup yields CDR1 MRHNA and CDR2 SNTAGT. The CDR3 consists of 15 residues. For the CDR3, the DNA is TGTGCCAGCAGTGACTCGTCGGGGGGCGCGAGTGGCTACACCTTC. Its translation is CASSDSSGGASGYTF.

This clone was picked up a small number of times. The chain has TRBV7-8 and TRBJ2-1; 15 nucleotides agree with TRBD2. Trimming cost V 3 bases and J 10 bases; bases outside gene matches: 7. The CDR3 is 16 amino acids. Germline V gene lookup returns CDR1 SGHVS and CDR2 FQNEAQ. The chain's CDR3 is CASSFSMGLAGGEQFF. The CDR3 coding sequence is TGTGCCAGCAGCTTTAGCATGGGACTAGCGGGAGGCGAGCAGTTCTTC.

In this sample, this clone turned up once. The rearrangement uses TRBV28 and TRBJ1-3; possibly TRBD1 for D (6 bases). Germline V gene data show CDR1 as MDHEN and CDR2 as SYDVKM. This CDR3 is built from 13 residues. V gave up 8 bases and J gave up 5 bases, with 13 bases separating them. The CDR3 is CASSNRVRNTIYF. The CDR3 nucleotides read TGTGCCAGCTCCAACAGGGTTAGAAACACCATATATTTT.

The chain uses TRBV7-8 and TRBJ2-7, with 13 nucleotides matching TRBD2. The germline CDR1 and CDR2 sequences are SGHVS and FQNEAQ. The CDR3 has 18 residues. V dropped 3 bases and J dropped 0; count of bases not matched to a gene: 8. The DNA for the CDR3 is TGTGCCAGCAGCTTTCCGGGACTAGCGGGGATTAGCTCCTACGAGCAGTACGTC. Translated, it gives CASSFPGLAGISSYEQYV.

This sequence joins TRBV5-1 and TRBJ2-1; 8 nucleotides align to TRBD2. Germline CDR1 reads SGHRS; CDR2 reads YFSETQ. The CDR3 is made up of 16 amino acids. V trimming: 6 bases; J trimming: 4 bases; junction bases outside the gene matches: 12. DNA of the CDR3: TGCGCCAGCACCACCTCCGGGGGGGGATTTTACAATGAGCAGTTCTTC. Its protein is CASTTSGGGFYNEQFF.

V and J are TRBV12-3 or TRBV12-4 and TRBJ1-4, with 8 bases that match TRBD1. This CDR3 region has 12 residues. V was pared by 6 bases and J by 8 bases, with 2 bases of the junction left unmatched. The CDR3 loop reads CASRAGGEKLFF. CDR3 bases: TGTGCCAGCAGGGCAGGGGGCGAAAAACTGTTTTTT.

This clone has more than one count but fewer than ten. This sequence joins TRBV15 and TRBJ2-2; 10 bases are shared with TRBD2. CDR1 and CDR2 (germline): LNHNV, YYDKDF (reference sequence). There are 15 residues in the CDR3. V lost 7 bases and J lost 4; bases outside the gene matches: 6. The CDR3 coding sequence is TGTGCCACCACTTTCGGGACTAGCGTCACCGGGGAGCTGTTTTTT. Translated: CATTFGTSVTGELFF. Full variable domain (rest looked up from reference TRBV15 and TRBJ2-2): DAMVIQNPRYQVTQFGKPVTLSCSQTLNHNVMYWYQQKSSQAPKLLFHYYDKDFNNEADTPDNFQSRRPNTSFCFLDIRSPGLGDTAMYLCATTFGTSVTGELFFGEGSRLTVL.

The chain links TRBV19 to TRBJ2-7, with D tentatively TRBD1 (6 bases). CDR1 is LNHDA, CDR2 SQIVND, per germline (reference sequence). The CDR3 sequence is 14 residues long. The CDR3 protein is CATGEIQGSYEQYF. CDR3 bases: TGTGCAACCGGCGAAATACAGGGATCCTACGAGCAGTACTTC. The full variable domain, with the rest looked up from reference TRBV19 and TRBJ2-7, is DGGITQSPKYLFRKEGQNVTLSCEQNLNHDAMYWYRQDPGQGLRLIYYSQIVNDFQKGDIAEGYSVSREKKESFPLTVTSAQKNPTAFYLCATGEIQGSYEQYFGPGTRLTVT.

This chain connects TRBV11-3 to TRBJ1-1; TRBD1 aligns across 8 bases. The V and J ends lost 4 bases and 3 bases, in that order; junction bases with no gene match: 4. Germline V gene data show CDR1 as SGHNT and CDR2 as YENEEA. The CDR3 consists of 14 residues. CDR3 loop: CASSSTGAYTEAFF. Written as DNA, the CDR3 is TGTGCCAGCAGCTCGACAGGGGCTTACACTGAAGCTTTCTTT.

This clone was counted between two and nine times. The genes are TRBV20-1 and TRBJ1-1, with TRBD1 identical over 9 bases. Per the germline V gene, CDR1 is DFQATT and CDR2 is SNEGSKA (reference sequence). The length of the CDR3 is 11 residues. The V gene end was trimmed by 6 bases and the J gene end by 11 bases; junction bases not matched to a gene: 7. CDR3 in amino acids: CSAKVDRGAFF. CDR3 DNA: TGCAGTGCCAAAGTCGACAGGGGGGCTTTCTTT.

The rearrangement joins TRBV20-1 to TRBJ2-3; TRBD2 might be the D (5 bases). CDR3 length: 14 amino acids. Trimming removed 3 bases from V and 5 bases from J, with 15 bases in between. Germline values: CDR1 DFQATT, CDR2 SNEGSKA (reference sequence). CDR3 sequence (DNA): TGCAGTGCTAGTATGAGCGGCTTTGGAGATACGCAGTATTTT. Protein: CSASMSGFGDTQYF.

V gene TRBV25-1 combines with J gene TRBJ1-4; 9 bases match TRBD1. This CDR3 is 17 amino acids long. Losses at the gene ends were 6 bases for V and 0 bases for J; bases not matched to a gene: 8. Germline CDR1 and CDR2: MGHDK and SYGVNS. CDR3 amino acids: CASRGGQGTSTNEKLFF. The CDR3 DNA is TGTGCCAGCAGGGGGGGACAGGGCACTTCAACTAATGAAAAACTGTTTTTT. Combining the CDR3 with reference TRBV25-1 and TRBJ1-4 gives the whole variable domain EADIYQTPRYLVIGTGKKITLECSQTMGHDKMYWYQQDPGMELHLIHYSYGVNSTEKGDLSSESTVSRIRTEHFPLTLESARPSHTSQYLCASRGGQGTSTNEKLFFGSGTQLSVL.

The chain combines TRBV28 with TRBJ1-3, with D unclear. Between the trimmed V and J ends, which lost 6 bases and 2 bases, there was a span of 17 bases. Germline lookup yields CDR1 MDHEN and CDR2 SYDVKM. This CDR3 has 16 amino acids. In nucleotides, the CDR3 is TGTGCCAGCAGAAAAACCCCCCCCGGGGCTGGAAACACCATATATTTT. It is translated as CASRKTPPGAGNTIYF.

The genes are TRBV4-3 and TRBJ2-2; tentative D call: TRBD1 (6 bases). This CDR3 is built from 18 residues. CDR1 and CDR2 (germline): LGHNA, YSLEER. Trimming cost V 1 base and J 0 bases, with 15 bases left between them. The CDR3 here is CASSQGLPGQTNTGELFF. The CDR3 DNA reads TGCGCCAGCAGCCAAGGATTACCGGGACAAACGAACACCGGGGAGCTGTTTTTT.

This clone was seen only once. The chain joins TRBV7-9 to TRBJ2-7; 15 nucleotides line up with TRBD2. With V trimmed by 1 base and J by 6 bases, 1 base remained unmatched. The germline gives CDR1 SEHNR, CDR2 FQNEAQ (reference sequence). The length of the CDR3 is 15 residues. This CDR3 is CASSLGGLAGGEQYF. CDR3 nucleotide sequence: TGTGCCAGCAGCTTAGGGGGACTAGCGGGAGGCGAGCAGTACTTC.

Points on this clone: In this CDR3 the conserved last residue, phenylalanine or tryptophan, is missing, so a read error is likely. No DNA is shown, since the ends of the CDR3 on it are uncertain; the CDR3 is the one TCRdb lists. The chain combines TRBV7-9 with TRBJ1-1; the table's D call of TRBD1 was not tested on the DNA. The CDR3 totals 14 residues, both ends included. Per the germline V gene, CDR1 is SEHNR and CDR2 is FQNEAQ (reference sequence). CDR3 sequence: CASSLAPGTGELSV.

The chain has TRBV7-5 and TRBJ1-5. TRBV7-5 is listed as a pseudogene. This CDR3 contains 13 residues. The CDR3 bases are TGTGCCAGAAGCTGGACTGGTAAACAGCCCCAGCATTTT. Encoded protein: CARSWTGKQPQHF.

The CDR3 sequence is CASSFLAGRTQETQYF. DNA for the CDR3: TGCGCCAGCAGCTTTCTAGCGGGGCGAACCCAAGAGACCCAGTACTTC. The chain joins TRBV5-1 to TRBJ2-5, with TRBD2 identical over 9 bases. This CDR3 region has 16 residues. Germline assignment: CDR1 SGHRS and CDR2 YFSETQ. The J segment lost 1 base and the V segment lost 2 bases, leaving 6 bases of the junction unmatched.

The chain employs TRBV19 and TRBJ2-5; TRBD1 is a possible D gene (5 bases). Germline values: CDR1 LNHDA, CDR2 SQIVND (reference sequence). The CDR3 is made up of 12 amino acids. Trimming took 3 bases from V and 8 from J, leaving 10 bases between them. The CDR3 sequence is CASSIPQGTQYF. Here the CDR3 DNA reads TGTGCCAGTAGTATCCCCCAGGGAACCCAGTACTTC.

J is TRBJ1-2 and V is TRBV7-9; D gene ambiguous. The CDR3 has 14 amino acids. The germline CDR1 and CDR2 sequences are SEHNR and FQNEAQ (reference sequence). With 6 bases removed from V and 1 base from J, the gap between germline ends came to 12 bases. CDR3 nucleotides: TGTGCCAGCAGGATTAGCGGCAGTAACTATGGCTACACCTTC. The encoded protein is CASRISGSNYGYTF. Full variable domain (remainder filled in from reference TRBV7-9 and TRBJ1-2): DTGVSQNPRHKITKRGQNVTFRCDPISEHNRLYWYRQTLGQGPEFLTYFQNEAQLEKSRLLSDRFSAERPKGSFSTLEIQRTEQGDSAMYLCASRISGSNYGYTFGSGTRLTVV.

The chain is built from TRBV4-1 and TRBJ2-1; perhaps TRBD2 as D (5 bases). This CDR3 has 14 amino acids. Germline V gene sequence: CDR1 MGHRA, CDR2 YSYEKL. Trimming removed 4 bases from V and 4 bases from J, with 11 bases in between. DNA of the CDR3: TGCGCCAGCAGCCGTCCGGACTCTTACAATGAGCAGTTCTTC. Residues: CASSRPDSYNEQFF.

V and J are TRBV5-1 and TRBJ2-1; perhaps TRBD1 as D (5 bases). Trimming removed 2 bases from V and 5 bases from J, with 8 bases in between. The CDR3 is 13 residues long. The V gene's germline CDR1 is SGHRS and CDR2 YFSETQ. The CDR3 DNA sequence: TGCGCCAGCAGCTTAGGGGTTCACAATGAGCAGTTCTTC. Protein sequence: CASSLGVHNEQFF.

This clone was picked up one time. The V and J genes are TRBV4-2 and TRBJ2-4; unclear D gene. CDR1 and CDR2 from the germline V gene are LGHNA and YNFKEQ. This CDR3 is built from 16 residues. Trimming cost V 0 bases and J 5 bases, with 14 bases left between them. CDR3 residues: CASSQEHMVVQNIQYF. The CDR3 bases are TGTGCCAGCAGCCAAGAACACATGGTGGTCCAAAACATTCAGTACTTC.

J is TRBJ2-1 and V is TRBV11-2; TRBD2 aligns across 7 bases. The V gene end was trimmed by 0 bases and the J gene end by 9 bases; junction bases not matched to a gene: 2. Looked up from germline, CDR1 is SGHAT and CDR2 is FQNNGV. The CDR3 has 13 residues. The CDR3 sequence: CASSLDTGGEQFF. CDR3 DNA sequence: TGTGCCAGCAGCTTAGATACGGGGGGTGAGCAGTTCTTC. The whole variable domain, remainder taken from reference TRBV11-2 and TRBJ2-1, is EAGVAQSPRYKIIEKRQSVAFWCNPISGHATLYWYQQILGQGPKLLIQFQNNGVVDDSQLPKDRFSAERLKGVDSTLKIQPAKLEDSAVYLCASSLDTGGEQFFGPGTRLTVL.

The chain recombines TRBV2 with TRBJ1-4; D uncertain. The V gene lost 7 bases and the J gene lost 7 bases, with 13 bases spanning the gap. The CDR3 length is 13 residues. Germline assignment: CDR1 SNHLY and CDR2 FYNNEI. Written as DNA, the CDR3 is TGTGCCAGCAATGGTGGGCAGTCTGAAAAACTGTTTTTT. Translated: CASNGGQSEKLFF.